Below are 24 T cell receptor beta chains sequenced from a single sample in a study of response to subunit inactivated influenza vaccine. Via MiXCR, TCRdb re-called the RT-PCR reads, giving one row per CDR3 protein. The sample contains about 180,000 distinct CDR3 sequences, around 10% of which appear only once. The sample was CD8+ T cells sorted from PBMCs, taken around 25 months after vaccination. The receptors shown here come from a man between 45 and 75 years old who received an inactivated influenza vaccine.

This chain links TRBV20-1 with TRBJ2-4, with 8 nucleotides matching TRBD2. The CDR3 has 15 amino acids. Looked up from germline, CDR1 is DFQATT and CDR2 is SNEGSKA (reference sequence). CDR3 sequence: CSAPASGLAKNIQYF. The CDR3 DNA reads TGCAGCGCTCCGGCTAGCGGGCTAGCCAAAAACATTCAGTACTTC.

V usage is TRBV19 and J usage is TRBJ2-1, with 7 bases matching TRBD2. The CDR3 loop spans 13 amino acids. Germline V gene lookup returns CDR1 LNHDA and CDR2 SQIVND (reference sequence). The junction had 3 bases not matched to a gene; V was cut back by 3 bases and J by 7 bases. CDR3 protein: CASSMGLSNEQFF. For the CDR3, the DNA is TGTGCCAGTAGTATGGGACTATCAAATGAGCAGTTCTTC.

This clonotype came up a few times. J is TRBJ1-6 and V is TRBV9; TRBD1 matches 8 bases. This CDR3 has 15 residues. J gave up 8 bases and V 3 bases, and 7 bases lay outside the gene matches. Germline CDR1 SGDLS, CDR2 YYNGEE. For the CDR3, the DNA is TGTGCCAGCAGCGAGACAGGGGTGATGGATTCACCCCTCCACTTT. It is translated as CASSETGVMDSPLHF.

The chain has TRBV6-5 and TRBJ2-2; D could derive from TRBD1 or TRBD2 (6 bases each). Germline CDR1 is MNHEY and CDR2 is SVGAGI. The CDR3 has 15 amino acids. V dropped 0 bases and J dropped 9 bases, with 14 bases sitting between them. CDR3 region: CASSYSGGGTRELFF. CDR3 in DNA: TGTGCCAGCAGTTACTCCGGGGGCGGTACCAGGGAGCTGTTTTTT.

This clonotype was picked up many times. The J gene is TRBJ2-7, the V gene TRBV12-3 or TRBV12-4; D possibly matches TRBD1 or TRBD2 (6 bases each). V lost 2 bases, J lost 5 bases, and 16 bases lay in between. This CDR3 comprises 15 residues. For the CDR3, the DNA is TGTGCCAGCAGTTTAATGGGGGGCAGGGTTGACGAGCAGTACTTC. It encodes CASSLMGGRVDEQYF.

The gene calls are TRBV7-9 and TRBJ2-7, with unresolved D. V gave up 5 bases and J gave up 3 bases, with 20 bases separating them. The length of the CDR3 is 16 residues. Looked up from germline, CDR1 is SEHNR and CDR2 is FQNEAQ (reference sequence). CDR3 nucleotide sequence: TGTGCCAGCAGCCCTCGCGGACCACCTTTTATCTACGAGCAGTACTTC. Amino acids: CASSPRGPPFIYEQYF. Full variable domain (remainder filled in from reference TRBV7-9 and TRBJ2-7): DTGVSQNPRHKITKRGQNVTFRCDPISEHNRLYWYRQTLGQGPEFLTYFQNEAQLEKSRLLSDRFSAERPKGSFSTLEIQRTEQGDSAMYLCASSPRGPPFIYEQYFGPGTRLTVT.

This clonotype was seen a handful of times. The chain recombines TRBV10-3 with TRBJ2-1; TRBD2 agrees at 8 bases. This CDR3 contains 13 residues. After removal of 7 bases from V and 7 bases from J, the junction contained 6 bases not matched to a gene. The germline V gene has CDR1 ENHRY and CDR2 SYGVKD. The CDR3 loop is CAIKAGVGNEQFF. The CDR3 region has the DNA TGTGCCATCAAAGCGGGAGTGGGGAATGAGCAGTTCTTC.

This clonotype was seen a handful of times. This rearrangement joins TRBV11-2 to TRBJ1-1; D not certain. Germline V gene sequence: CDR1 SGHAT, CDR2 FQNNGV. The V and J ends lost 1 base and 1 base respectively, with 10 bases between them. The CDR3 is 15 residues long. The CDR3 region has the DNA TGTGCCAGCAGCTTAGCCATGGGCGGGAACACTGAAGCTTTCTTT. Amino acid sequence: CASSLAMGGNTEAFF. Together with reference TRBV11-2 and TRBJ1-1, the CDR3 gives the full variable domain: EAGVAQSPRYKIIEKRQSVAFWCNPISGHATLYWYQQILGQGPKLLIQFQNNGVVDDSQLPKDRFSAERLKGVDSTLKIQPAKLEDSAVYLCASSLAMGGNTEAFFGQGTRLTVV.

The chain has TRBV23-1 and TRBJ2-1; TRBD2 agrees at 7 bases. TRBV23-1 is given ORF status, its function remaining uncertain. The J segment lost 0 bases and the V segment lost 0 bases, leaving 5 bases of the junction unmatched. This CDR3 contains 17 residues. CDR3 protein: CASSQSWEGCSYNEQFF. The CDR3 DNA sequence: TGCGCCAGCAGTCAATCGTGGGAGGGGTGCTCCTACAATGAGCAGTTCTTC.

This clonotype was counted only a few times. The chain carries TRBV28 and TRBJ2-2; D unresolved. From germline, CDR1 is MDHEN and CDR2 SYDVKM. Trimming left V 2 bases short and J 5 bases short, with 12 bases between. The CDR3 is 15 residues long. The chain's CDR3 is CASSLPFGSTGELFF. The DNA for the CDR3 is TGTGCCAGCAGTTTACCATTCGGGTCGACCGGGGAGCTGTTTTTT.

V gene TRBV29-1 combines with J gene TRBJ1-4; D is uncertain. The CDR3 is made up of 15 amino acids. Germline V lookup: CDR1 SQVTM, CDR2 ANQGSEA. Trimming shortened V by 1 base and J by 0 bases, and 9 bases separated the two germline ends. CDR3 amino acids: CSVEVVTPTNEKLFF. In DNA, the CDR3 is TGCAGCGTTGAAGTGGTAACGCCAACTAATGAAAAACTGTTTTTT.

The rearrangement joins TRBV28 to TRBJ2-7; D remains ambiguous. V lost 6 bases to trimming and J lost 0 bases, with 12 bases between them. The germline V gene has CDR1 MDHEN and CDR2 SYDVKM. This CDR3 contains 14 residues. In DNA, the CDR3 is TGTGCCAGCAGATTTCTCCCGAGCTCCTACGAGCAGTACTTC. This encodes CASRFLPSSYEQYF.

V usage is TRBV28 and J usage is TRBJ2-1, with D perhaps given as TRBD1 or TRBD2 (6 bases each). Germline CDR1 is MDHEN and CDR2 is SYDVKM. Trimming shortened V by 7 bases and J by 2 bases, and 15 bases separated the two germline ends. The CDR3 is made up of 15 amino acids. The CDR3 region has the DNA TGTGCCAGCAATCTGTGGGGGGCGCCCTACAATGAGCAGTTCTTC. Translated, it gives CASNLWGAPYNEQFF.

There are many counts of this clonotype. The chain recombines TRBV4-3 with TRBJ2-7; 9 nucleotides line up with TRBD1. This CDR3 is built from 13 residues. Losses at the gene ends were 3 bases for V and 3 bases for J; bases not matched to a gene: 0. In germline, CDR1 is LGHNA, CDR2 YSLEER. CDR3 protein: CASSQDRGYEQYF. The CDR3 DNA follows: TGCGCCAGCAGCCAGGACAGGGGCTACGAGCAGTACTTC.

V gene TRBV19 combines with J gene TRBJ1-1; D is perhaps TRBD1 (5 bases). The CDR3 loop spans 13 amino acids. Trimming removed 8 bases from V and 5 bases from J, with 15 bases in between. Per germline, CDR1 LNHDA and CDR2 SQIVND (reference sequence). Here the CDR3 reads CASPPGPGTEAFF. CDR3 in DNA: TGTGCCAGTCCACCAGGGCCGGGGACTGAAGCTTTCTTT.

This clonotype has only a few counts. This chain uses TRBV6-1 with TRBJ2-3; the D gene is possibly TRBD2 (5 bases). This CDR3 spans 14 amino acids. CDR1 and CDR2 (germline): MNHNS, SASEGT. Trimming stripped 6 bases from V and 4 bases from J, with 14 bases between. The chain's CDR3 is CASRILPEADTQYF. The CDR3 DNA sequence: TGTGCCAGCAGGATCCTACCGGAGGCAGATACGCAGTATTTT.

This clonotype was observed at least ten times. The chain carries TRBV9 and TRBJ2-2; D gene unclear. This CDR3 has 14 amino acids. V lost 0 bases and J lost 1, with 4 bases in between. Germline CDR1 and CDR2: SGDLS and YYNGEE. This CDR3 is CASSVGRNTGELFF. DNA for the CDR3: TGTGCCAGCAGCGTAGGACGGAACACCGGGGAGCTGTTTTTT.

This clonotype was recorded many times. The J gene is TRBJ2-1, the V gene TRBV20-1; tentative D call: TRBD2 (5 bases). Germline CDR1 DFQATT, CDR2 SNEGSKA (reference sequence). The length of the CDR3 is 16 residues. The V end lost 0 bases, the J end lost 4 bases, and 16 bases lay between the germline ends. CDR3 DNA: TGCAGTGCTAGAGAAGCGGAAGGATTACTTTACAATGAGCAGTTCTTC. Amino acids: CSAREAEGLLYNEQFF.

This clonotype was seen more than once but under ten times. The V gene is TRBV10-1, the J gene TRBJ2-7; D is unresolved. The CDR3 is made up of 12 amino acids. Trimming took off 1 base at V and 7 bases at J, with 8 bases between the two ends. Germline CDR1 WNHNN, CDR2 SYGVQD (reference sequence). The CDR3 protein is CASSELIAEQYF. The CDR3 nucleotides are TGCGCCAGCAGTGAGTTAATAGCTGAGCAGTACTTC.

The rearrangement uses TRBV2 and TRBJ2-7; D could derive from TRBD1 or TRBD2 (6 bases each). Trimming removed 7 bases from V and 1 base from J, with 17 bases in between. Per germline, CDR1 SNHLY and CDR2 FYNNEI. There are 15 residues in the CDR3. CDR3 amino acids: CASKGDGSGSYEQYF. CDR3 nucleotide sequence: TGTGCCAGCAAGGGGGACGGTAGCGGTTCCTACGAGCAGTACTTC.

The rearrangement joins TRBV10-3 to TRBJ2-7; a possible D gene is TRBD1 (6 bases). Per the germline V gene, CDR1 is ENHRY and CDR2 is SYGVKD. V was clipped by 4 bases and J by 3 bases, with 10 bases between them. CDR3 length: 13 amino acids. The CDR3 loop is CAISGGQNYEQYF. In nucleotides, the CDR3 is TGTGCCATCAGTGGCGGACAGAACTACGAGCAGTACTTC.

The sample holds a few counts of this clonotype. The V and J genes are TRBV5-5 and TRBJ2-7, with D tentatively TRBD2 (6 bases). In germline, CDR1 is SGHKS, CDR2 YYEKEE (reference sequence). V dropped 4 bases and J dropped 2 bases, with 16 bases sitting between them. The CDR3 runs 15 residues. This CDR3 is CASSVFSGGAYEQYF. CDR3 DNA sequence: TGTGCCAGCAGCGTCTTTTCCGGGGGAGCCTACGAGCAGTACTTC.

This clonotype was detected only a few times. This chain uses TRBV12-3 or TRBV12-4 with TRBJ2-7, with a weak D call TRBD2 (5 bases). The CDR3 covers 13 residues. Trimming pared 2 bases from V and 3 bases from J, leaving 8 bases between. The CDR3 sequence is CASSLHGNYEQYF. The DNA of the CDR3 is TGTGCCAGCAGTTTACACGGGAACTACGAGCAGTACTTC.

The chain is built from TRBV20-1 and TRBJ2-3; 8 bases match TRBD1. The CDR3 has 16 amino acids. CDR1 DFQATT and CDR2 SNEGSKA come from the germline V gene (reference sequence). The V and J ends lost 5 bases and 3 bases, in that order; junction bases with no gene match: 13. CDR3 residues: CSAQSTDRASTDTQYF. As DNA, the CDR3 is TGCAGTGCTCAATCGACGGACAGGGCTTCGACAGATACGCAGTATTTT.